Only a few counts were recorded for the clone carrying this T cell receptor (beta chain). Its specificity is unknown. PCR used 60 Vbeta primers and 13 Jbeta primers. Generated by immunoSEQ multiplex PCR, the TCRdb table keeps only in-frame clones and is missing some. This table has over 100,000 clones, 60% to 80% appearing once. Trimming took off 1 base at V and 0 bases at J, with 10 bases between the two ends. The CDR3 runs to 16 residues. Germline V CDR1 and CDR2: LGHNA, YSLEER. These data belong to a study of cytomegalovirus exposure and HLA in healthy donors. Notes on the study in general: Among TCR beta chains, those listed as cytomegalovirus-associated numbered about 160.

The TCR sequence derives from a female donor in good health and CMV-seronegative. Material for sequencing was PBMCs. The chain links TRBV4-3 to TRBJ2-1; no reliable D call. The CDR3 DNA follows: TGCGCCAGCAGCCAAGCGGCGGCCAGCTCCTACAATGAGCAGTTCTTC. It translates to CASSQAAASSYNEQFF.